The clone carrying this TCR beta chain is medium-sized within its sample. These data come from a study of circulating CD8 cells and anti-PD-1 response in melanoma. Study-level information: Patients received intravenous nivolumab, 3 mg/kg, every 2 weeks. Response groups: complete/partial responders versus stable/progressive non-responders.

TCR libraries were prepared from 15 ng of total RNA with the QIAseq Immune Repertoire TCR panel. TCRdb reprocessed the reads with MiXCR, giving one entry per CDR3 protein. The data contain 950 to 1,200 distinct CDR3 sequences, about 8.8% of them singletons. Trimming removed 1 base from V and 4 bases from J, with 13 bases in between. The CDR3 runs to 15 residues. Germline CDR1 and CDR2: SGHTA and FQGTGA. Sorting of live CD3+CD8+TCRalphabeta+ cells by PD-1 and/or TIGIT gave four subsets. J is TRBJ1-1 and V is TRBV7-3, with unresolved D. Material: CD8+ T cells from PBMCs, obtained at baseline or after one month of anti-PD-1 therapy (not recorded which). This TCR derives from a human donor with melanoma. The CDR3 bases are TGTGCCAGCAGCTTAAGTGGGCCCCTGGGCACTGAAGCTTTCTTT. It specifies CASSLSGPLGTEAFF.